This T cell receptor beta chain was documented in a study of CD4 T cell repertoires in COVID-19. Germline V gives CDR1 SGHTA, CDR2 FQGNSA. The length of the CDR3 is 15 residues. Trimming pared 5 bases from V and 4 bases from J, leaving 15 bases between. Study findings and constraints: Sharing of several most expanded SARS-CoV-2-reactive clonotypes across memory subsets suggested intraclonal diversification.

To note about this clone: Its antigen remains unknown.

No culture step preceded sequencing of the ex vivo isolated memory T cells. The protocol was immunoSEQ multiplex PCR, while the TCRdb copy is restricted to in-frame clones and leaves out a portion. The profile shows approximately 75,000 clones, 83% of them singletons. The chain couples TRBV7-2 to TRBJ2-1, with D possibly called TRBD1 or TRBD2 (5 bases each). The sequence derives from a human donor who had COVID-19. This specimen consisted of CD4+ T cells from peripheral blood, obtained after recovery from COVID-19. CDR3 loop: CASSPGGGEYNEQFF. CDR3 nucleotide sequence: TGTGCCAGCAGCCCCGGTGGGGGAGAGTACAATGAGCAGTTCTTC.